This T cell receptor beta chain comes out of a study of blood T cell repertoires in COVID-19. The authors' processing: Estimation of nucleated cell counts relied on the amplification of reference gene primers. Assay: immunoSEQ multiplex PCR; the TCRdb copy retains only in-frame clones and omits some. V and J calls and clone size follow that table, whereas D and trimming were derived from the DNA. The sample has over 200,000 clones; 88% are singletons. J gave up 6 bases and V 6 bases, and 10 bases lay outside the gene matches. CDR3 size: 15 residues. Germline V gene sequence: CDR1 WSHSY, CDR2 SAAADI. The sequenced material came from PBMCs or T cells enriched from blood (not recorded which). The TCR originated in a woman aged 40 to 55 with acute COVID-19. The chain joins TRBV10-2 to TRBJ2-3, with 9 positions matching TRBD1. CDR3: CASSRDRDFGDTQYF. CDR3 nucleotide sequence: TGCGCCAGCAGCCGGGACAGGGATTTTGGTGATACGCAGTATTTT.